A selection of T cell receptor beta chains follows, all from one sample in a study of cytomegalovirus exposure and HLA in healthy donors. Data came from immunoSEQ multiplex PCR; TCRdb stores just in-frame clones and leaves some out. This sample has over 200,000 clones, with more than 60% found just once. The sample comprised PBMCs. These receptors came from a woman aged 55-70 years in good health and CMV-seropositive. Each CDR3 is given without its conserved first and last residue.

TRBV7-9	ASSPRRSGANVLT
TRBV13	ASFVEGADEQF
TRBV30	AWSTVHLLFRTQY
TRBV5-1	ASSGGSTDTQY
TRBV6-1	ASSDMDGNYQETQY
TRBV6-4	ASSPDDRGVSYGYT
TRBV7-2	ASSRGLAGGYEQY
TRBV10-3	AISIGQGVTEAF
TRBV6-6	ASTPGGGLLV
TRBV6-6	ASSSLQGNTIY
TRBV10-1	ASSESTLASDTQY